This T cell receptor (beta chain) was sequenced for a study of CD8 T cells in ankylosing spondylitis. Overall study results and limits: Within peripheral blood, clones linked to disease were CD8+ and relatively rare. Several highly homologous variants formed a TCR beta motif that appeared characteristic of ankylosing spondylitis blood. Matched ankylosing spondylitis synovial fluid reportedly showed significant enrichment of disease-linked clones. Prior literature has documented some motif variants in synovial fluid and blood from reactive arthritis.

With molecular barcodes, quantitative 5'-RACE was used to make the TCR beta libraries. TCRdb called the 5' RACE reads again in MiXCR, with one record for every CDR3 protein. The sample includes more than 600,000 distinct CDR3 sequences, under 20% seen only once; the top ten take around 20%. Comments on this clonotype: Antigen: not known.

Germline CDR1 is ENHRY and CDR2 is SYGVKD. Trimming removed 4 bases from V and 5 bases from J; junction bases left unmatched: 3. CDR3 length: 16 residues. The sequencing input was blood, either unsorted or a sorted T cell fraction (not recorded which). The gene calls are TRBV10-3 and TRBJ2-1, with 15 bases lining up with TRBD2. This TCR came from a male donor with ankylosing spondylitis. CDR3 DNA sequence: TGTGCCATCAGTGGGACTAGCGGGAGGGGGAACAATGAGCAGTTCTTC. Protein sequence: CAISGTSGRGNNEQFF.